Listed below are T cell receptor beta chains from one sample, sequenced in a study of T-cell memory formation after mild COVID-19. TCRdb passed the 5' RACE reads through MiXCR, listing each CDR3 protein once. Of approximately 290,000 distinct CDR3 sequences in the sample, roughly 15% were seen once. Sequencing input: PBMCs or a T cell subset sorted from them (not recorded which). These receptors were collected from a man aged 18-30 years who had mild COVID-19 (a few samples of this study predate the infection). Cell type and time point are not known. Both conserved end residues are part of each CDR3.

>TRBV19
CASTPDRDRSPLHF
>TRBV12-3/TRBV12-4
CASSFLGAGGYTF
>TRBV20-1
CSATRLAGGETDTQYF
>TRBV9
CASSVDPTHGYTF
>TRBV20-1
CSASPLSIQSPDTQYF
>TRBV29-1
CSVEGSGSYEQYF
>TRBV12-3/TRBV12-4
CASTKGQGDTQYF
>TRBV6-1
CASTGTGSQPQHF
>TRBV29-1
CSVSRGAVQETQYF
>TRBV11-2
CASSLQGGINQPQHF
>TRBV20-1
CSASGRLASTDTQYF
>TRBV6-5
CASSYSEPGVGGYTF
>TRBV29-1
CSVGPRTGYTEAFF
>TRBV6-5
CASESPGETQYF
>TRBV7-8
CASRATGQGSNQPQHF
>TRBV5-1
CASSSSGGVINEQFF
>TRBV7-9
CASSWDLTDTQYF
>TRBV6-5
CASSYSRIGDSPLHF
>TRBV18
CASSLQGIQETQYF
>TRBV5-4
CASSQPTGTTGTDTQYF
>TRBV11-1
CASSLALGEQFF
>TRBV12-3/TRBV12-4
CASSFGGQGSGNTIYF
>TRBV4-1
CASSLRDGDYEQYF
>TRBV12-3/TRBV12-4
CASSSGANYGYTF
>TRBV20-1
CSARRQRGKGETQYF
>TRBV7-9
CASSWNLRGDNSPLHF
>TRBV29-1
CSVNGAGGSETQYF
>TRBV5-1
CASSTIGSGINEQFF
>TRBV12-3/TRBV12-4
CASNRGLVTEAFF
>TRBV25-1
CASIRSEVNTEAFF
>TRBV15
CATSRAGVGTGELFF
>TRBV6-5
CASSAQGGNEQFF
>TRBV12-5
CASGLVPGQGNWPQHF
>TRBV4-1
CASSQAPGGSGNTIYF
>TRBV5-1
CASSLWEGAYNEQFF
>TRBV3-1
CASSQEPPRGRETQYF
>TRBV20-1
CSARELLSPLHF
>TRBV7-9
CASSLGQAPRPF
>TRBV29-1
CSVETGGHSGDTQYF
>TRBV7-2
CASSLQGGMNTEAFF
>TRBV7-2
CASRLTGHLLFENTIYF
>TRBV7-6
CASSLVSRGVNTGELFF
>TRBV6-2/TRBV6-3
CASRAGQGVYNEQFF
>TRBV29-1
CSVELAGVYEQYF
>TRBV7-3
CASSERGDVNEQFF
>TRBV5-6
CASSLGRGETRRETQYF